The clone carrying this TCR beta chain has just a few counts. Trimming stripped 3 bases from V and 5 bases from J, with 25 bases between. The CDR3 loop spans 18 amino acids. The germline V gene encodes CDR1 PRHDT and CDR2 FYEKMQ (reference sequence). Time point specified: sample taken at primary tumor resection. Material for sequencing was whole RNA from tumor, nontumor lung or frozen PBMC, left unsorted. The data stem from a study of spatial heterogeneity in lung cancer. One entry per CDR3 protein results from TCRdb running MiXCR on the 5' RACE reads. The sample shows approximately 92,000 distinct CDR3 sequences, roughly 12% of them seen only once.

Here the sequenced sample was PBMCs, taken at surgery. This TCR was sampled from a male donor with early-stage non-small cell lung cancer. This chain links TRBV13 with TRBJ1-1; D is possibly TRBD1 (5 bases). The CDR3 DNA is TGTGCCAGCAGCTTTACAAGGACACACCCAGGATTAGGGACTGAAGCTTTCTTT. Amino acids: CASSFTRTHPGLGTEAFF.